This is a list of T cell receptor beta chains from one sample in a study of Ad26.COV2.S vaccination and SARS-CoV-2 variants. Clones were sequenced by immunoSEQ multiplex PCR, and TCRdb holds only the in-frame ones, with some missing. The sample holds about 480,000 clones; roughly 87% are singletons and the top ten take roughly 13%. Material: peripheral blood, obtained in a trial of Ad26.COV2.S vaccine versus placebo. The source is a person between 18 and 65 years old who received the Ad26.COV2.S COVID-19 vaccine or a placebo. Each CDR3 is given with its conserved first and last residue. A D gene is named only where the DNA matches it firmly. For some rows the clone size is stated as once, few or many, or as a class when expanded; others skip it.

d_call | clone_size | j_call | v_call | cdr3_aa | cdr3_nt
TRBD1 | . | TRBJ2-2 | TRBV5-5 | CASSAWPGGTGTGELFF | TGTGCCAGCAGCGCGTGGCCAGGGGGTACGGGAACCGGGGAGCTGTTTTTT
TRBD1 | . | TRBJ1-5 | TRBV28 | CATSDRVDQPQHF | TGTGCCACGTCCGACAGGGTCGATCAGCCCCAGCATTTT
TRBD1 | . | TRBJ1-1 | TRBV10-2 | CASSLSGTGFSGTEAFF | TGCGCCAGCAGTCTATCCGGGACAGGGTTTTCGGGCACTGAAGCTTTCTTT
. | . | TRBJ1-1 | TRBV30 | CAWSVLQQKNTEAFF | TGTGCCTGGAGTGTACTTCAACAGAAGAACACTGAAGCTTTCTTT
. | . | TRBJ2-1 | TRBV6-5 | CASSYFVPGLDNEQFF | TGTGCCAGCAGTTACTTTGTTCCCGGACTCGACAATGAGCAGTTCTTC
TRBD1 | once | TRBJ1-4 | TRBV30 | CAWNDRGNEKLFF | TGTGCCTGGAACGACAGGGGAAATGAAAAACTGTTTTTT
TRBD1 | . | TRBJ2-1 | TRBV11-3 | CASSLKQGSEQFF | TGTGCCAGCAGCTTAAAACAGGGGAGTGAGCAGTTCTTC
. | . | TRBJ2-7 | TRBV6-1 | CASSDLHEQYF | TGTGCCAGCAGTGACCTCCACGAGCAGTACTTC
. | . | TRBJ1-2 | TRBV6-5 | CASSPDSPGYGYTF | TGTGCCAGCAGTCCGGACAGCCCTGGCTATGGCTACACCTTC
TRBD1 | . | TRBJ2-1 | TRBV6-5 | CASSTQQGPYNEQFF | TGTGCCAGCAGTACACAACAGGGGCCATACAATGAGCAGTTCTTC
TRBD2 | . | TRBJ2-3 | TRBV5-1 | CASSLASGIADTQYF | TGCGCCAGCAGCTTGGCTAGCGGGATAGCCGATACGCAGTATTTT
. | . | TRBJ2-5 | TRBV7-2 | CASSLRGGKETQYF | TGTGCCAGCAGCTTAAGGGGGGGAAAAGAGACCCAGTACTTC
TRBD1 | . | TRBJ1-5 | TRBV19 | CATGGTGGYQPQHF | TGTGCCACAGGAGGGACAGGGGGGTATCAGCCCCAGCATTTT
TRBD2 | . | TRBJ2-1 | TRBV6-5 | CASSSFSGTSYNEQFF | TGTGCCAGCAGTTCCTTTAGCGGGACCTCCTACAATGAGCAGTTCTTC
. | . | TRBJ2-1 | TRBV19 | CASSIKRQGGNEQFF | TGTGCCAGTAGTATCAAGCGGCAGGGCGGCAATGAGCAGTTCTTC
TRBD2 | . | TRBJ2-7 | TRBV4-3 | CASSQEAGLAGVKQYF | TGCGCCAGCAGCCAAGAAGCGGGACTAGCGGGAGTTAAGCAGTACTTC
. | . | TRBJ2-7 | TRBV10-3 | CAISDGWYEQYF | TGTGCCATCAGTGATGGTTGGTACGAGCAGTACTTC
. | . | TRBJ2-2 | TRBV5-1 | CASSSRASHTGELFF | TGCGCCAGCAGCTCCCGGGCCAGTCACACCGGGGAGCTGTTTTTT
TRBD2 | . | TRBJ2-1 | TRBV3-1/TRBV3-2 | CASSQGWEGWNEQFF | TGTGCCAGCAGCCAAGGGTGGGAGGGGTGGAATGAGCAGTTCTTC